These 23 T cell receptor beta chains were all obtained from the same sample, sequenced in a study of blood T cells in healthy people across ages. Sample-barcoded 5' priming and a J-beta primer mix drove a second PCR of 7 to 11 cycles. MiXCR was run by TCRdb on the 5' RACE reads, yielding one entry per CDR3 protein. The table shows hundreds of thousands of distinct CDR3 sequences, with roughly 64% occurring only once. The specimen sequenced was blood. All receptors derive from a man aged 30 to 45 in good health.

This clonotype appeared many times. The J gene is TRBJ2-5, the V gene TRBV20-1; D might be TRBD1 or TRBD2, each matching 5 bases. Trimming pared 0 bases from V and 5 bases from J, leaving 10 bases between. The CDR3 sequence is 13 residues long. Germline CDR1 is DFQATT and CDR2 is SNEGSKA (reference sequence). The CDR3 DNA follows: TGCAGTGCTAGAGATTGGGGGTATGAGACCCAGTACTTC. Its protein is CSARDWGYETQYF.

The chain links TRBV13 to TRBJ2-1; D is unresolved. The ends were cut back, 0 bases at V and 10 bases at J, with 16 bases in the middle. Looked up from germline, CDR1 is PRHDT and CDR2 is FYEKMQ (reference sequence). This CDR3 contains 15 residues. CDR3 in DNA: TGTGCCAGCAGCTTAGGTTCTCGCCCGGGTCGGGAGCAGTTCTTC. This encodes CASSLGSRPGREQFF.

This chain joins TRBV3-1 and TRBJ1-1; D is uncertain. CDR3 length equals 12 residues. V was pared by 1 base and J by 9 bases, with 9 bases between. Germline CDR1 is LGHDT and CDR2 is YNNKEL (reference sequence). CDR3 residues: CASSQGLLQAFF. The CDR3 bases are TGTGCCAGCAGCCAAGGACTCCTCCAAGCTTTCTTT. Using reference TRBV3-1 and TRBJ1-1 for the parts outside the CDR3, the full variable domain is DTAVSQTPKYLVTQMGNDKSIKCEQNLGHDTMYWYKQDSKKFLKIMFSYNNKELIINETVPNRFSPKSPDKAHLNLHINSLELGDSAVYFCASSQGLLQAFFGQGTRLTVV.

The CDR3 loop reads CASTLWASGSKETQYF. In DNA form, the CDR3 reads TGTGCCAGCACCCTATGGGCTAGCGGGAGTAAAGAGACCCAGTACTTC. The chain couples TRBV28 to TRBJ2-7, with 10 positions matching TRBD2. The J call is in doubt because the DNA end fits TRBJ2-5 better. Germline values: CDR1 MDHEN, CDR2 SYDVKM. The CDR3 sequence is 16 residues long.

This chain's CDR3 is CASGTGFNSFSPLHF. CDR3 DNA sequence: TGTGCTAGTGGGACAGGGTTTAATTCGTTTTCACCCCTCCACTTT. The rearrangement uses TRBV12-5 and TRBJ1-6, with 7 positions matching TRBD1. The V gene end was trimmed by 6 bases and the J gene end by 9 bases; junction bases not matched to a gene: 11. CDR3 length: 15 amino acids. The germline gives CDR1 LGHNT, CDR2 FRNRAP.

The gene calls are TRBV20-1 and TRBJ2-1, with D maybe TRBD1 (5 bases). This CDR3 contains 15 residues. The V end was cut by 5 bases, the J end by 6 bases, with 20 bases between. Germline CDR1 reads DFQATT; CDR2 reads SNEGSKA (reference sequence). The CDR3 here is CSARVTGGRVNEQFF. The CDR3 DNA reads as TGCAGTGCTCGGGTAACAGGTGGAAGGGTCAATGAGCAGTTCTTC.

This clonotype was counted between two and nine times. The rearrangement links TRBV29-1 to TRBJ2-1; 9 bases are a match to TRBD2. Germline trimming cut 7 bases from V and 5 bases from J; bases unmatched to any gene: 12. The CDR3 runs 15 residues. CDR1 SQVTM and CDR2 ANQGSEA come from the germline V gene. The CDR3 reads CSGGNGVAGDNEQFF. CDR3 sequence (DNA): TGCAGCGGGGGGAATGGAGTAGCGGGAGACAATGAGCAGTTCTTC.

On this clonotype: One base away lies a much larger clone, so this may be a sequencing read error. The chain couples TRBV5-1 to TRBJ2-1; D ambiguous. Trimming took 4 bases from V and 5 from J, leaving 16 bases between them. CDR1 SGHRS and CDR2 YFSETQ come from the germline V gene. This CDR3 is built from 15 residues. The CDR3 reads CASSPGRARNNEQFF. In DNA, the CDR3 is TGCGCCAGCAGCCCTGGACGAGCGAGGAACAATGAGCAGTTCTTC.

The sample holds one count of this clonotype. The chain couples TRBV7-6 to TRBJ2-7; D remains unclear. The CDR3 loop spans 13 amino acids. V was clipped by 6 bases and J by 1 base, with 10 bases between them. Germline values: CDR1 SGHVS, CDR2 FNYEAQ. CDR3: CASSYGKSYEQYF. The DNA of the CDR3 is TGTGCCAGCAGTTATGGGAAGTCCTACGAGCAGTACTTC.

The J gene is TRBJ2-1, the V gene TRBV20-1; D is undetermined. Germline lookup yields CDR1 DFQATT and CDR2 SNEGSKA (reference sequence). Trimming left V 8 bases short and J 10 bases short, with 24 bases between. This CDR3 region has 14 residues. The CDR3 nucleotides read TGCAGTCCCACCCCAACGGGCCGCTCCTACGAGCAGTTCTTC. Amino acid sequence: CSPTPTGRSYEQFF.

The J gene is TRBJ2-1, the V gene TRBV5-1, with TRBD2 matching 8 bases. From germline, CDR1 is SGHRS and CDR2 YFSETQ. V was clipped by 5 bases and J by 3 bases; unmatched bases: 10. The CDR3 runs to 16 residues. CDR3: CASRTSGGGSYNEQFF. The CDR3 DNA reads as TGCGCCAGCAGGACCTCGGGGGGGGGCAGCTACAATGAGCAGTTCTTC.

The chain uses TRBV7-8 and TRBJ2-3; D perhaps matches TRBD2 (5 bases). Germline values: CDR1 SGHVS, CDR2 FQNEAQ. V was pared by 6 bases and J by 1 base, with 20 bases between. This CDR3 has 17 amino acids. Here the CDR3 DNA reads TGTGCCAGCAGTCGAGGGTCGGGCGAAATAGGCACAGATACGCAGTATTTT. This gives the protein CASSRGSGEIGTDTQYF.

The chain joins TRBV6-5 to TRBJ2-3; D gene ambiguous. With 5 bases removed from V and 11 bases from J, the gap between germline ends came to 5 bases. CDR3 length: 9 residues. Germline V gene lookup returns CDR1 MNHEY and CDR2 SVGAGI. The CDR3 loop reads CASSPGQYF. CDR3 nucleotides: TGTGCCAGCAGTCCCGGGCAGTATTTT.

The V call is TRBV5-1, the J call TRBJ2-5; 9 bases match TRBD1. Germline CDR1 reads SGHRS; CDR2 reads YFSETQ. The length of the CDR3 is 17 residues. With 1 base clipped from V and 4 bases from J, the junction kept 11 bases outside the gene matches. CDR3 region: CASSLSVSGTGRETQYF. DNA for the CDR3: TGCGCCAGCAGCTTGTCGGTCTCCGGGACAGGGCGAGAGACCCAGTACTTC.

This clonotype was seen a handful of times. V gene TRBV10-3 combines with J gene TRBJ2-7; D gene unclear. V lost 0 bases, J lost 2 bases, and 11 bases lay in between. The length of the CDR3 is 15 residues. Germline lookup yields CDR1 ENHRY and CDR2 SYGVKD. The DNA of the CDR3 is TGTGCCATCAGTGAGTCGCTACCCTCTCCCTACGAGCAGTACTTC. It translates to CAISESLPSPYEQYF.

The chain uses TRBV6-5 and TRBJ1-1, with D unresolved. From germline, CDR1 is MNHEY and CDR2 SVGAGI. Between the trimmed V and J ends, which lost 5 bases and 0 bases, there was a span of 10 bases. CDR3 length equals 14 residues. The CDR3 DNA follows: TGTGCCAGCAGTCCCGGGCACTTGAACACTGAAGCTTTCTTT. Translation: CASSPGHLNTEAFF.

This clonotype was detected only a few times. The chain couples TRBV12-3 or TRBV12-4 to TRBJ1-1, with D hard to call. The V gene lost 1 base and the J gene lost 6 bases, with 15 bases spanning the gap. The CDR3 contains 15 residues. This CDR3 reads CASSLEGWEHAEAFF. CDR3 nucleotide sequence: TGTGCCAGCAGTTTAGAAGGATGGGAACACGCTGAAGCTTTCTTT.

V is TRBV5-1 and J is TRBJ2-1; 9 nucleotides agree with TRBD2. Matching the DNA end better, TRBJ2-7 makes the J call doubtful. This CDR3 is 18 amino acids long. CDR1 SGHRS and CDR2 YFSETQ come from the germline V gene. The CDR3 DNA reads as TGCGCCAGCGGCGGGATGGCTAGCGGGGTCTCGGGCTACAATGAGCAGTACTTC. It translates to CASGGMASGVSGYNEQYF.

For the CDR3, the DNA is TGCGCCAGCAGCCAAAGTTCGAACCCTCAAGATGGCTACACCTTC. This encodes CASSQSSNPQDGYTF. The chain combines TRBV4-3 with TRBJ1-2; D unclear. CDR3 size: 15 residues. V dropped 2 bases and J dropped 6 bases, with 16 bases sitting between them. The V gene's germline CDR1 is LGHNA and CDR2 YSLEER.

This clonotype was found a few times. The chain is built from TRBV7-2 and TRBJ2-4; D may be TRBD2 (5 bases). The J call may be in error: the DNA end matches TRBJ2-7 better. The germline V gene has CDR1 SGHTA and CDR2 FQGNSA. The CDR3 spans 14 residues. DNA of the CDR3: TGTGCCAGCAGCTCCCGCTCGGGGTTCTACGAGCAGTACTTC. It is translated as CASSSRSGFYEQYF.

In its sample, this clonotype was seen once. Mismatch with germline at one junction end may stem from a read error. CDR3 loop: CASRGGLRGRGGCTF. CDR3 bases: TGTGCCAGCAGGGGAGGACTCAGGGGGCGCGGTGGCTGCACCTTC. The chain employs TRBV6-2 or TRBV6-3 and TRBJ1-2; 8 nucleotides line up with TRBD1. Germline CDR1 MNHEY, CDR2 SVGEGT. There are 15 residues in the CDR3.

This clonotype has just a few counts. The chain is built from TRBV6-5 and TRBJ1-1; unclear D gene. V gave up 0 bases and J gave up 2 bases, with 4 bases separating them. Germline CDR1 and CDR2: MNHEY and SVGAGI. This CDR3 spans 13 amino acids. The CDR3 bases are TGTGCCAGCAGTTACTCTACCAACACTGAAGCTTTCTTT. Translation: CASSYSTNTEAFF.

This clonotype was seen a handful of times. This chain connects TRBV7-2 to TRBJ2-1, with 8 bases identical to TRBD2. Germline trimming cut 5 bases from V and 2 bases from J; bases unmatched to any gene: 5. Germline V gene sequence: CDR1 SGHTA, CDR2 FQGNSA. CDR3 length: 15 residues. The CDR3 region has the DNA TGTGCCAGCAGCCCCACGGGAGGGCCCTACAATGAGCAGTTCTTC. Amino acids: CASSPTGGPYNEQFF.